These 25 T cell receptor beta chains originate from one sample sequenced in a study of cytomegalovirus exposure and HLA in healthy donors. This PCR relied on a set of 60 Vbeta primers and 13 Jbeta primers. The protocol was immunoSEQ multiplex PCR, while the TCRdb copy is restricted to in-frame clones and leaves out a portion. Of approximately 99,000 clones in the sample, around 81% were seen once. Sequenced input: PBMCs. These TCRs come from a man in his forties or fifties in good health and CMV-seropositive.

The chain couples TRBV15 to TRBJ1-3; 8 bases are a match to TRBD1. V was clipped by 5 bases and J by 7 bases; unmatched bases: 4. CDR3 length: 13 residues. CDR1 is LNHNV and CDR2 is YYDKDF in the germline V gene (reference sequence). CDR3 in DNA: TGTGCCACCAGCTTTCAGGGGGCGAACACCATATATTTT. Translated, it gives CATSFQGANTIYF.

The rearrangement uses TRBV5-8 and TRBJ2-5; D possibly corresponds to TRBD2 (7 bases). V lost 0 bases, J lost 4 bases, and 16 bases lay in between. Germline V CDR1 and CDR2: SGHTS, YDEGEE. CDR3 size: 16 residues. As DNA, the CDR3 is TGTGCCAGCAGCTTGGGAACAGGGAGGGCCCCAGAGACCCAGTACTTC. Its protein product is CASSLGTGRAPETQYF.

The chain carries TRBV5-1 and TRBJ2-1, with D maybe TRBD2 (6 bases). The germline V gene encodes CDR1 SGHRS and CDR2 YFSETQ. V dropped 0 bases and J dropped 4 bases, with 14 bases sitting between them. This CDR3 has 16 amino acids. The CDR3 reads CASSLAEGGGYNEQFF. CDR3 bases: TGCGCCAGCAGCTTGGCCGAGGGAGGCGGGTACAATGAGCAGTTCTTC.

The J gene is TRBJ2-3, the V gene TRBV11-2; D is undetermined. Trimming removed 3 bases at V and 3 bases at J, with 19 bases between. Germline-derived CDR1 and CDR2 are SGHAT and FQNNGV. The CDR3 is 17 amino acids. CDR3 loop: CASSFPRGELRTDTQYF. Here the CDR3 DNA reads TGTGCCAGCAGCTTTCCCCGTGGCGAATTGAGGACAGATACGCAGTATTTT.

V usage is TRBV19 and J usage is TRBJ2-6; tentative D call: TRBD2 (6 bases). The CDR3 is 17 amino acids. Germline CDR1 is LNHDA and CDR2 is SQIVND (reference sequence). V was cut by 7 bases and J by 0 bases, with 16 bases left in between. DNA of the CDR3: TGTGCCAGTATACTAGGAGGAGGGCTCTCTGGGGCCAACGTCCTGACTTTC. Its translation is CASILGGGLSGANVLTF.

The V gene is TRBV6-5, the J gene TRBJ1-1, with 10 bases lining up with TRBD1. Germline V gene data show CDR1 as MNHEY and CDR2 as SVGAGI. Losses at the gene ends were 5 bases for V and 3 bases for J; bases not matched to a gene: 6. The CDR3 has 15 residues. Here the CDR3 DNA reads TGTGCCAGCAGTAGACAGGGGGCGGGGCACACTGAAGCTTTCTTT. It is translated as CASSRQGAGHTEAFF.

This rearrangement joins TRBV5-1 to TRBJ1-2; D remains unclear. Germline V gene data show CDR1 as SGHRS and CDR2 as YFSETQ. The V end lost 0 bases, the J end lost 8 bases, and 20 bases lay between the germline ends. This CDR3 comprises 16 residues. CDR3 sequence reads: CASSLEGGIRTRGYTF. Written as DNA, the CDR3 is TGCGCCAGCAGCTTGGAGGGAGGGATAAGGACCCGCGGCTACACCTTC.

The genes are TRBV11-2 and TRBJ2-4; weak D call: TRBD1 (7 bases). The V gene lost 5 bases and the J gene lost 8 bases, with 28 bases spanning the gap. This CDR3 region has 18 residues. Looked up from germline, CDR1 is SGHAT and CDR2 is FQNNGV. In DNA, the CDR3 is TGTGCCAGCAGCCTTTCAAACAGGGGAGGCCTTGTTGGGGACATTCAGTACTTC. Its protein is CASSLSNRGGLVGDIQYF.

The genes are TRBV19 and TRBJ2-2; D is uncertain. Germline V gene lookup returns CDR1 LNHDA and CDR2 SQIVND (reference sequence). V was cut by 9 bases and J by 0 bases, with 8 bases left in between. The CDR3 is made up of 13 amino acids. Here the CDR3 DNA reads TGTGCCAGCACCCCGGCGAACACCGGGGAGCTGTTTTTT. It is translated as CASTPANTGELFF.

This clone was counted a few times. The chain recombines TRBV5-4 with TRBJ2-1; a weak D match, TRBD2 (6 bases). V was cut by 0 bases and J by 13 bases, with 14 bases left in between. There are 13 residues in the CDR3. Germline CDR1 reads SGHNT; CDR2 reads YYREEE (reference sequence). CDR3 DNA: TGTGCCAGCAGCTTGGCCGGGCGGGACTCTCAGTTCTTC. It specifies CASSLAGRDSQFF.

The genes are TRBV2 and TRBJ2-7, with 7 bases aligning to TRBD1. Per germline, CDR1 SNHLY and CDR2 FYNNEI. The junction had 6 bases not matched to a gene; V was cut back by 6 bases and J by 4 bases. The CDR3 runs to 13 residues. The CDR3 here is CASSLRQGYEQYF. CDR3 nucleotides: TGTGCCAGCAGCCTCAGACAGGGATACGAGCAGTACTTC.

The V and J genes are TRBV10-3 and TRBJ2-2; 8 bases line up with TRBD2. This CDR3 is 16 amino acids long. V was clipped by 4 bases and J by 6 bases; unmatched bases: 10. CDR1 and CDR2 from the germline V gene are ENHRY and SYGVKD. The CDR3 sequence is CAISAGGRGDAGELFF. In DNA form, the CDR3 reads TGTGCCATCAGTGCGGGAGGGCGAGGGGACGCCGGGGAGCTGTTTTTT.

The J gene is TRBJ1-1, the V gene TRBV5-8; D ambiguous. The CDR3 is 13 residues long. The germline CDR1 and CDR2 sequences are SGHTS and YDEGEE. V lost 1 base to trimming and J lost 1 base, with 5 bases between them. The CDR3 DNA follows: TGTGCCAGCAGCTTGTCCAAGAACACTGAAGCTTTCTTT. This codes for CASSLSKNTEAFF.

The rearrangement links TRBV6-5 to TRBJ1-1, with TRBD1 as a possible D gene (5 bases). This CDR3 spans 13 amino acids. V gave up 7 bases and J gave up 3 bases, with 12 bases separating them. In germline, CDR1 is MNHEY, CDR2 SVGAGI. This chain's CDR3 is CASNQGVDTEAFF. Here the CDR3 DNA reads TGTGCCAGCAACCAAGGGGTTGACACTGAAGCTTTCTTT.

The V call is TRBV28, the J call TRBJ1-2; 7 bases agree with TRBD1. Germline assignment: CDR1 MDHEN and CDR2 SYDVKM. This CDR3 comprises 14 residues. V lost 3 bases to trimming and J lost 6 bases; unmatched junction nucleotides: 7. The CDR3 sequence is CASSFTDRGHGYTF. CDR3 sequence (DNA): TGTGCCAGCAGTTTTACTGATAGGGGGCATGGCTACACCTTC.

V gene TRBV9 combines with J gene TRBJ2-3, with D tentatively TRBD1 (5 bases). CDR3 length: 13 residues. Per the germline V gene, CDR1 is SGDLS and CDR2 is YYNGEE. The V gene lost 0 bases and the J gene lost 3 bases, with 5 bases spanning the gap. The chain's CDR3 is CASSVGQTDTQYF. The CDR3 DNA reads TGTGCCAGCAGCGTAGGACAGACAGATACGCAGTATTTT.

The gene calls are TRBV5-6 and TRBJ2-2, with 7 bases identical to TRBD1. Germline V CDR1 and CDR2: SGHDT, YYEEEE. The CDR3 runs to 15 residues. Unmatched junction bases numbered 8, after V lost 4 bases and J lost 5 bases. The CDR3 here is CASSTRQGRTGELFF. The CDR3 nucleotides read TGTGCCAGCAGCACACGACAGGGACGGACCGGGGAGCTGTTTTTT.

This chain uses TRBV10-2 with TRBJ1-1; no definite D call. From germline, CDR1 is WSHSY and CDR2 SAAADI. The CDR3 loop spans 12 amino acids. The V and J ends lost 6 bases and 2 bases respectively, with 7 bases between them. This chain's CDR3 is CASSATNTEAFF. DNA for the CDR3: TGCGCCAGCAGCGCTACCAACACTGAAGCTTTCTTT.

The chain has TRBV30 and TRBJ2-2; TRBD2 matches 9 bases. Germline CDR1 GTSNPN, CDR2 SVGIG (reference sequence). This CDR3 spans 14 amino acids. J lost 6 bases, V lost 3 bases, and 5 bases had no gene match. The CDR3 nucleotides are TGTGCCTGGAGGAGTAGCGGGAGTCCCGGGGAGCTGTTTTTT. Amino acid sequence: CAWRSSGSPGELFF.

The J gene is TRBJ2-1, the V gene TRBV18, with TRBD2 matching over 7 bases. Unmatched junction bases numbered 5, after V lost 2 bases and J lost 4 bases. The CDR3 spans 15 residues. CDR1 and CDR2 (germline): KGHSH, LQKENI. The CDR3 reads CASSPGLVRYNEQFF. CDR3 nucleotides: TGTGCCAGCTCACCAGGACTAGTGAGGTACAATGAGCAGTTCTTC.

The chain is built from TRBV28 and TRBJ1-4, with 9 bases identical to TRBD1. Germline assignment: CDR1 MDHEN and CDR2 SYDVKM. J was trimmed by 5 bases and V by 5 bases; bases with no gene match: 3. The CDR3 is made up of 14 amino acids. The CDR3 reads CASSPGTGNEKLFF. CDR3 DNA: TGTGCCAGCAGTCCTGGGACAGGGAATGAAAAACTGTTTTTT.

The chain recombines TRBV5-1 with TRBJ2-1; D is possibly TRBD2 (6 bases). V was pared by 9 bases and J by 3 bases, with 22 bases between. Germline CDR1 reads SGHRS; CDR2 reads YFSETQ. The CDR3 contains 16 residues. CDR3 amino acids: CATLPTAGRDYNEQFF. The CDR3 DNA reads TGCGCCACCCTACCTACTGCGGGACGAGACTACAATGAGCAGTTCTTC.

This rearrangement joins TRBV5-1 to TRBJ1-4; possible D gene TRBD1, 5 bases. CDR3 size: 14 residues. CDR1 SGHRS and CDR2 YFSETQ come from the germline V gene. The ends were cut back, 0 bases at V and 8 bases at J, with 11 bases in the middle. The CDR3 DNA reads as TGCGCCAGCAGCTTGGGGGGGGACCGGGAAAAACTGTTTTTT. Its protein is CASSLGGDREKLFF.

The V call is TRBV5-6, the J call TRBJ1-3; no firm D call. There are 19 residues in the CDR3. Germline V lookup: CDR1 SGHDT, CDR2 YYEEEE. Trimming removed 0 bases from V and 2 bases from J, with 21 bases in between. In DNA form, the CDR3 reads TGTGCCAGCAGCTTGGGTTATCGGCGGACGGAGGCTCCTGGAAACACCATATATTTT. It yields the protein CASSLGYRRTEAPGNTIYF.

The chain uses TRBV7-9 and TRBJ1-2; D perhaps matches TRBD1 (6 bases). CDR1 is SEHNR and CDR2 is FQNEAQ in the germline V gene (reference sequence). The V gene lost 5 bases and the J gene lost 4 bases, with 8 bases spanning the gap. The CDR3 is 12 residues long. The CDR3 nucleotides read TGTGCCAGCAGCCAGGACAGCTATGGCTACACCTTC. This sequence encodes CASSQDSYGYTF.